What follows are 12 T cell receptor beta chains derived from one specimen sequenced in a study of cytomegalovirus exposure and HLA in healthy donors. The PCR was carried out with 60 Vbeta primers and 13 Jbeta primers. The repertoire was sequenced with immunoSEQ multiplex PCR; TCRdb's copy has only in-frame clones and lacks some. The table shows about 150,000 clones, with roughly 70% occurring only once. Sequencing input: PBMCs. Source of these receptors: a man aged 55 to 69 in good health and CMV-seronegative.

The chain links TRBV19 to TRBJ1-1, with D maybe TRBD1 (6 bases). CDR3 length: 16 amino acids. CDR1 is LNHDA and CDR2 is SQIVND in the germline V gene (reference sequence). V dropped 2 bases and J dropped 4 bases, with 17 bases sitting between them. The CDR3 sequence is CASSISRGFGVTEAFF. DNA for the CDR3: TGTGCCAGTAGTATAAGTAGGGGGTTTGGGGTCACTGAAGCTTTCTTT.

The chain joins TRBV2 to TRBJ1-6; 8 nucleotides line up with TRBD1. Trimming took 6 bases from V and 7 from J; bases not matched to a gene: 8. This CDR3 spans 15 amino acids. The V gene's germline CDR1 is SNHLY and CDR2 FYNNEI. This chain's CDR3 is CASRTGQAANSPLHF. The DNA of the CDR3 is TGTGCCAGCAGAACGGGACAGGCTGCCAATTCACCCCTCCACTTT.

The chain is built from TRBV9 and TRBJ2-2; TRBD2 matches 8 bases. CDR3 length equals 16 residues. Trimming removed 3 bases from V and 4 bases from J; junction bases left unmatched: 8. Per germline, CDR1 SGDLS and CDR2 YYNGEE. DNA of the CDR3: TGTGCCAGCAGCGCCGAACTAGCGGCGGTCACCGGGGAGCTGTTTTTT. It encodes CASSAELAAVTGELFF.

The V call is TRBV2, the J call TRBJ2-3; D might be TRBD2 (5 bases). V lost 3 bases and J 4 bases, leaving 8 bases between the germline ends. CDR3 length equals 13 residues. Germline loops: CDR1 SNHLY, CDR2 FYNNEI. The CDR3 sequence is CASSEGAPDTQYF. The CDR3 region has the DNA TGTGCCAGCAGTGAGGGAGCTCCAGATACGCAGTATTTT.

This clone was seen more than once but under ten times. The V gene is TRBV9, the J gene TRBJ2-5; TRBD2 aligns across 8 bases. V was pared by 0 bases and J by 5 bases, with 3 bases of the junction left unmatched. Germline CDR1 reads SGDLS; CDR2 reads YYNGEE. The CDR3 spans 14 residues. The CDR3 sequence is CASSVGAGAETQYF. The CDR3 DNA sequence: TGTGCCAGCAGCGTAGGAGCGGGAGCTGAGACCCAGTACTTC.

This chain uses TRBV28 with TRBJ1-3; the D gene is possibly TRBD1 (6 bases). V dropped 2 bases and J dropped 0 bases, with 11 bases sitting between them. In germline, CDR1 is MDHEN, CDR2 SYDVKM. This CDR3 is 16 amino acids long. This CDR3 is CASSLPGQYSGNTIYF. The CDR3 region has the DNA TGTGCCAGCAGTTTACCGGGACAATACTCTGGAAACACCATATATTTT.

This clone was picked up one time. This chain connects TRBV10-3 to TRBJ2-7, with D possibly matching TRBD1 (5 bases). This CDR3 contains 16 residues. CDR1 and CDR2 (germline): ENHRY, SYGVKD. The germline V and J ends were trimmed by 0 bases and 0 bases, with 12 bases remaining between them. This chain's CDR3 is CAISESWTQSSYEQYF. DNA for the CDR3: TGTGCCATCAGTGAGTCCTGGACACAGAGCTCCTACGAGCAGTACTTC.

V is TRBV10-3 and J is TRBJ2-5, with a tentative D call TRBD1 (6 bases). V gave up 7 bases and J gave up 4 bases, with 13 bases separating them. Germline CDR1 is ENHRY and CDR2 is SYGVKD. This CDR3 spans 13 amino acids. Here the CDR3 reads CAITGGVGETQYF. The CDR3 DNA follows: TGTGCCATCACTGGGGGCGTTGGAGAGACCCAGTACTTC.

This chain links TRBV5-5 with TRBJ1-1; 8 positions agree with TRBD1. Germline loops: CDR1 SGHKS, CDR2 YYEKEE (reference sequence). Trimming cost V 1 base and J 10 bases; bases outside gene matches: 9. The CDR3 runs to 14 residues. CDR3 sequence: CASSLTQGVVGAFF. The CDR3 nucleotides are TGTGCCAGCAGCTTGACACAGGGGGTGGTCGGAGCTTTCTTT.

In this sample, this clone turned up a few times. The chain links TRBV29-1 to TRBJ2-1; the match to TRBD2 covers 7 bases. This CDR3 region has 14 residues. Germline-derived CDR1 and CDR2 are SQVTM and ANQGSEA. With V trimmed by 4 bases and J by 3 bases, 6 bases remained unmatched. The CDR3 nucleotides read TGCAGCGTTGCCCCCGGCGGGAGCTACAATGAGCAGTTCTTC. Translating gives CSVAPGGSYNEQFF.

V gene TRBV7-2 combines with J gene TRBJ2-7, with a possible D match to TRBD1 (6 bases). V was clipped by 5 bases and J by 3 bases, with 8 bases between them. The CDR3 length is 12 residues. Germline-derived CDR1 and CDR2 are SGHTA and FQGNSA. The CDR3 DNA reads as TGTGCCAGCAGCCAGGACAGCTACGAGCAGTACTTC. It yields the protein CASSQDSYEQYF.

On this clone itself: Other DNA sequences in this specimen translate into the identical CDR3. The chain carries TRBV19 and TRBJ2-4, with TRBD1 as a possible D gene (5 bases). V was trimmed by 7 bases and J by 0 bases, leaving 7 bases between them. CDR1 and CDR2 from the germline V gene are LNHDA and SQIVND (reference sequence). The CDR3 covers 13 residues. The CDR3 spells CASTDIAKNIQYF. Written as DNA, the CDR3 is TGTGCCAGTACGGACATAGCCAAAAACATTCAGTACTTC.